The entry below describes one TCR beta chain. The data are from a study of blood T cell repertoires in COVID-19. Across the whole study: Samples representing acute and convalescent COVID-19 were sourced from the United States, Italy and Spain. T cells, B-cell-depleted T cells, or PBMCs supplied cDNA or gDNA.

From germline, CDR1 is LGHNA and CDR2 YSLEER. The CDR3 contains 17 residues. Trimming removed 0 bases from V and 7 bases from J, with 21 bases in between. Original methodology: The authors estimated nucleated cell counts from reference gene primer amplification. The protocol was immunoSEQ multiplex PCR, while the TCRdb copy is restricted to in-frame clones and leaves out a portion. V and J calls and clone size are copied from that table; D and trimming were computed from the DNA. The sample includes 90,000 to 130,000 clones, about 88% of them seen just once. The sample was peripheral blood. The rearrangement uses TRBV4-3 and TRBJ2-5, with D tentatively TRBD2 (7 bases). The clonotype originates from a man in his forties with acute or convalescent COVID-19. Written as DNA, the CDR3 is TGCGCCAGCAGCCAAGATCTTGGGGGGGCCGTAATGGGGACCCAGTACTTC. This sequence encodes CASSQDLGGAVMGTQYF.